Sequencing of this T cell receptor (beta chain) was carried out in a study of low-dose radiotherapy and immunotherapy resistance in tumors. For the study at large: Every two weeks patients got nivolumab 240 mg flat dose, plus ipilimumab 1 mg/kg every six weeks, intravenously.

The CDR3 is 15 amino acids. The J segment lost 0 bases and the V segment lost 7 bases, leaving 6 bases of the junction unmatched. Per germline, CDR1 MDHEN and CDR2 SYDVKM. By its share, this clonotype is medium-sized. TRAV- and TRBV-specific primers primed first-strand cDNA, covering alpha and beta chains. A constant-region primer paired with the V-primer adapter amplified TCRs over about 19 PCR cycles. By in vitro transcription, the isolated mRNA was amplified. TCRdb re-derived calls from the reads in MiXCR, one entry per CDR3 protein. This sample carries about 39,000 distinct CDR3 sequences, roughly 31% of them seen once, and the ten largest clones take roughly 4%. Time point in this sample: before trial treatment. The donors, trial participants, received nivolumab, ipilimumab, aspirin, low-dose cyclophosphamide and low-dose radiotherapy.

This clonotype was sampled from a male donor with gallbladder cancer. The sequencing used PBMCs, collected before treatment. The rearrangement uses TRBV28 and TRBJ1-3, with 7 bases fitting TRBD1. CDR3 region: CASITGQSSGNTIYF. As DNA, the CDR3 is TGTGCCAGCATCACGGGACAGAGCTCTGGAAACACCATATATTTT.